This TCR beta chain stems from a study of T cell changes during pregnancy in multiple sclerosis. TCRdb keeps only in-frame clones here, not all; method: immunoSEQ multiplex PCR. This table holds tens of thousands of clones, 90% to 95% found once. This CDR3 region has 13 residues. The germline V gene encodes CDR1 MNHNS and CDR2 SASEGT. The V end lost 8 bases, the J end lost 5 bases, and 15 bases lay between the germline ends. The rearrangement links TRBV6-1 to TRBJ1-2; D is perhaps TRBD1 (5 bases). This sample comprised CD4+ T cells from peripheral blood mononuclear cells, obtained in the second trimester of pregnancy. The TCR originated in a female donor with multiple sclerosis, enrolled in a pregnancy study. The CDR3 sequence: CASLNAGRYGYTF. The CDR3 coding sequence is TGTGCCAGCCTGAATGCAGGGAGGTATGGCTACACCTTC.